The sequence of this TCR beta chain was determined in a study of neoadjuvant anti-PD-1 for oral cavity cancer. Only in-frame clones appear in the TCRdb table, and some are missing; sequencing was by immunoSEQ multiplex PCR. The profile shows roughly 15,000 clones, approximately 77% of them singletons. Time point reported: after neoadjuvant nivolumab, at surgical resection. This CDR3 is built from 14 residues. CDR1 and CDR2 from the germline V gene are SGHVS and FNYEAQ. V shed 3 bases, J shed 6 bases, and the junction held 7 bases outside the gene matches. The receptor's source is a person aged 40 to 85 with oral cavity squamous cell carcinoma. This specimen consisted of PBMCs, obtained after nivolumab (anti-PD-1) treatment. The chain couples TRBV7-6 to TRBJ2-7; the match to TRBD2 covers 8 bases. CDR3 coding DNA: TGTGCCAGCAGCTTCGGGACTAGTTGGGTCGAGCAGTACTTC. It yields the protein CASSFGTSWVEQYF.